This T cell receptor (beta chain) emerged from a study of blood T cell repertoires in COVID-19 (TCRdb year 2020). About the full investigation: Samples covering the acute and convalescent phases of COVID-19 were provided by collaborators in the United States, Italy and Spain. The prospective study material was composed of cDNA or gDNA derived from T cells, B-cell-depleted T cells, or PBMCs. The dataset comprised deeply sampled blood TCRbeta repertoires from subjects exposed to, actively infected with, or recovered from COVID-19. The repertoires were made available in a free public database intended to serve as a resource for research on the immune response to SARS-CoV-2. Samples were obtained from the ongoing ImmuneRACE study (first 160 participants) and from some 1,200 subjects provided by 6 global collaborators. Nearly every sample came with metadata listing a de-identified subject ID, COVID-19 status, age in years and sex. Where HLA class I and class II types were available, the types were taken from metadata supplied by the sample provider, not from assay-based typing. Here is what the overall study found, with its caveats: How much clinical and demographic metadata was included differed by source and by participant, and the metadata was provided uncurated.

Trimming removed 1 base from V and 6 bases from J; the gene matches leave 0 bases unexplained. From its cysteine to its phenylalanine, the CDR3 spans 13 amino acids. The only DNA kept is the CDR3, 39 bases in frame from the first base. Sequences SGHAT (CDR1) and FQDESV (CDR2) are obtained from the germline V gene (reference sequence). TCRbeta CDR3 regions were amplified from genomic DNA using the immunoSEQ Assay, a bias-controlled multiplex PCR. The published analysis was carried out like this. The number of nucleated cells in each sample was estimated from the amplification of reference gene primers within the assay. To quantify the absolute abundance of each unique TCRbeta CDR3 rearrangement, sequence reads were collapsed and filtered. For each sample, productive Simpson clonality was calculated as the square root of Simpson's diversity index across productive rearrangements. The immuneACCESS repertoire file appears here via TCRdb, limited to in-frame rearrangements. These files lack a portion of the clones; in checked studies, under half of the deficit traces to unresolved V genes, and the cause of the others is not known. The DNA gave D and trimming, while V, J and clone size come from that table. The sample table records some 240,000 clones; 80% to 90% of these occur just once. 5% to 7.5% of the sample belongs to the ten largest clones.

Participants in the prospective study were enrolled through a virtual design, were aged roughly 18 to 100 years, and lived in approximately 25 United States geographic areas. To assign participants to cohorts, the prospective study relied on clinical history that participants themselves reported in a screening survey and a study questionnaire. Exposed participants were defined as having been in contact with someone with a PCR-confirmed or clinician-diagnosed COVID-19 case within 2 weeks of study entry. Each participant in the prospective study had whole blood, serum and a nasopharyngeal or oropharyngeal swab collected by mobile phlebotomists. Prospective study participants could optionally give additional blood draws and questionnaires over an approximately two-month period. Prospective study blood samples were shipped either frozen or at room temperature before DNA extraction. About this clone itself: The target of this receptor is not known. Qualities for individual bases were not recorded, and no much larger clone is one base off.

This receptor was identified in a woman between 50 and 59 years old who had been exposed to COVID-19. Sequenced sample: PBMCs or T cells enriched from blood (not recorded which). The sequence links TRBV11-1 to TRBJ1-2, with TRBD1 identical over 9 junction bases. The sequenced DNA: TGTGCCAGCAGCTTAGGGACAGGGGATGGCTACACCTTC. This is translated as CASSLGTGDGYTF.